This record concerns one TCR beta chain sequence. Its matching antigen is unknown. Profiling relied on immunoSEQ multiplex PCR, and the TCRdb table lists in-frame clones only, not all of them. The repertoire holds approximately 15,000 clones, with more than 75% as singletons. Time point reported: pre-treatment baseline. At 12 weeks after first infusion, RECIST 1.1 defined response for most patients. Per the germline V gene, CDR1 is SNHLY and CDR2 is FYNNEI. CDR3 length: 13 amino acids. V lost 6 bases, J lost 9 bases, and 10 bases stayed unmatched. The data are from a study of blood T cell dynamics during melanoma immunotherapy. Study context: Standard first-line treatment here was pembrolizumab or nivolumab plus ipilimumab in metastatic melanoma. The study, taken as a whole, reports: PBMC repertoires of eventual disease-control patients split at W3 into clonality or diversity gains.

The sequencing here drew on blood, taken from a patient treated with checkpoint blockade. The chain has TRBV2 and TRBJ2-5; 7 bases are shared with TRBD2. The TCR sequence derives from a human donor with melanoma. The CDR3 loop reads CASSAVLRGAQYF. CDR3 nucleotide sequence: TGTGCCAGCAGCGCGGTCCTCCGGGGGGCCCAGTACTTC. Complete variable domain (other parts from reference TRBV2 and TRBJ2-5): EPEVTQTPSHQVTQMGQEVILRCVPISNHLYFYWYRQILGQKVEFLVSFYNNEISEKSEIFDDQFSVERPDGSNFTLKIRSTKLEDSAMYFCASSAVLRGAQYFGPGTRLLVL.